Sequencing of this T cell receptor beta chain was carried out in a study of T cell repertoires in cytomegalovirus infection. Study details: It was the public TCR beta signatures that indicated both CMV infection and matching HLA type.

The study, taken as a whole, reports: The ex vivo response was dominated by HLA-C-restricted CMV-specific TCR beta clonotypes. There were carriers of CMV plus the relevant HLA, and cumulative public TCR beta family frequency identified them.

Ten or more counts support this clonotype. The antigen remains undetermined. TCRdb re-analysed the reads in MiXCR, keeping a single row per CDR3 protein. The data hold about 130,000 distinct CDR3 sequences, with roughly 8.2% observed a single time. Trimming cost V 0 bases and J 7 bases, with 10 bases left between them. Germline assignment: CDR1 DFQATT and CDR2 SNEGSKA (reference sequence). This CDR3 is built from 13 residues. The chain has TRBV20-1 and TRBJ1-5; D remains unclear. The source of this sequence is a human donor in good health (CMV status not recorded). Some clones in this sample may be carry-over from other donors' samples. Material for sequencing was PBMCs. The CDR3 region is CSARDPYGQPQHF. The CDR3 nucleotides read TGCAGTGCTAGAGACCCTTACGGACAGCCCCAGCATTTT.